Presented here are 29 T cell receptor beta chains from one specimen sequenced in a study of OX40 agonist ivuxolimab in advanced cancers. The repertoire was sequenced with immunoSEQ multiplex PCR; TCRdb's copy has only in-frame clones and lacks some. The table records tens of thousands of clones, about 89% of them present only once. Sequenced material: CD4+ or CD8+ T cells sorted from blood, taken in a trial of the OX40 agonist ivuxolimab. Receptors were obtained from an adult with an advanced solid tumor such as melanoma, head and neck, liver or kidney cancer.

The chain is built from TRBV12-1 and TRBJ2-4. TRBV12-1 is labeled a pseudogene. The length of the CDR3 is 14 residues. The CDR3 DNA sequence: TGTGCCAGCAGCTTTCAAGGCAACAAAAACATTCAGTACTTC. Encoded protein: CASSFQGNKNIQYF.

The rearrangement joins TRBV7-2 to TRBJ1-3, with 7 bases fitting TRBD1. Germline V gene sequence: CDR1 SGHTA, CDR2 FQGNSA. Germline trimming cut 1 base from V and 3 bases from J; bases unmatched to any gene: 6. The CDR3 extends over 16 amino acids. The CDR3 sequence is CASSLDPGTVGNTIYF. The CDR3, as DNA: TGTGCCAGCAGCTTAGACCCCGGGACAGTTGGAAACACCATATATTTT.

J is TRBJ2-1 and V is TRBV10-2; possibly TRBD2 for D (6 bases). This CDR3 spans 15 amino acids. V lost 7 bases and J lost 0, with 13 bases in between. Per germline, CDR1 WSHSY and CDR2 SAAADI. The CDR3 nucleotides are TGCGCCAGCAAGGATAGCGGCGGCTCCTACAATGAGCAGTTCTTC. Its translation: CASKDSGGSYNEQFF.

CDR3 loop: CASSIAGRGGNQPQHF. DNA for the CDR3: TGTGCCAGTAGTATAGCAGGCAGGGGAGGGAATCAGCCCCAGCATTTT. The chain combines TRBV19 with TRBJ1-5; TRBD1 is a possible D gene (6 bases). The CDR3 consists of 16 residues. V shed 1 base and J shed 4 bases, with 14 bases lying between them. Germline V gene data show CDR1 as LNHDA and CDR2 as SQIVND (reference sequence).

The chain employs TRBV23-1 and TRBJ2-7; D might be TRBD1 (6 bases). TRBV23-1 is assigned to the ORF class and has an uncertain function. The CDR3 has 16 amino acids. Trimming shortened V by 2 bases and J by 12 bases, and 26 bases separated the two germline ends. CDR3 amino acids: CASSQTGRGGVVKRYF. As DNA, the CDR3 is TGCGCCAGCAGTCAAACAGGGAGAGGGGGTGTCGTGAAAAGGTACTTC.

This chain connects TRBV2 to TRBJ2-5; 11 nucleotides match TRBD2. Germline CDR1 reads SNHLY; CDR2 reads FYNNEI. V lost 4 bases to trimming and J lost 1 base; unmatched junction nucleotides: 5. The CDR3 is made up of 16 amino acids. The CDR3 sequence is CASSVGLAGGQETQYF. The CDR3 DNA sequence: TGTGCCAGCAGTGTCGGGCTAGCGGGGGGCCAAGAGACCCAGTACTTC.

This clone was observed a handful of times. The chain employs TRBV5-1 and TRBJ2-2, with 9 positions matching TRBD2. This CDR3 spans 15 amino acids. V dropped 3 bases and J dropped 7; count of bases not matched to a gene: 7. In germline, CDR1 is SGHRS, CDR2 YFSETQ. CDR3 loop: CASSSLAGRVGELFF. The CDR3 bases are TGCGCCAGCAGCTCCCTAGCGGGACGGGTCGGGGAGCTGTTTTTT. The variable domain in full, with the rest retrieved from reference TRBV5-1 and TRBJ2-2, is KAGVTQTPRYLIKTRGQQVTLSCSPISGHRSVSWYQQTPGQGLQFLFEYFSETQRNKGNFPGRFSGRQFSNSRSEMNVSTLELGDSALYLCASSSLAGRVGELFFGEGSRLTVL.

This chain joins TRBV2 and TRBJ2-2; either TRBD1 or TRBD2 may supply D (5 bases each). Germline V gene lookup returns CDR1 SNHLY and CDR2 FYNNEI. V was cut by 1 base and J by 5 bases, with 8 bases left in between. The CDR3 contains 14 residues. The CDR3 nucleotides read TGTGCCAGCAGTGAAGTCAGGGAGACCGGGGAGCTGTTTTTT. Translation: CASSEVRETGELFF. The full variable domain, in which reference TRBV2 and TRBJ2-2 provide the parts outside the CDR3, is EPEVTQTPSHQVTQMGQEVILRCVPISNHLYFYWYRQILGQKVEFLVSFYNNEISEKSEIFDDQFSVERPDGSNFTLKIRSTKLEDSAMYFCASSEVRETGELFFGEGSRLTVL.

The chain couples TRBV5-4 to TRBJ2-5; perhaps TRBD1 as D (6 bases). This CDR3 is built from 15 residues. The V and J ends lost 2 bases and 5 bases respectively, with 16 bases between them. The V gene's germline CDR1 is SGHNT and CDR2 YYREEE (reference sequence). CDR3 in DNA: TGTGCCAGCAGCTTAAGGTCGGGACAACGGGAGACCCAGTACTTC. Translating gives CASSLRSGQRETQYF.

This chain links TRBV9 with TRBJ2-5; 11 nucleotides align to TRBD2. This CDR3 is built from 16 residues. The V and J ends lost 0 bases and 5 bases, in that order; junction bases with no gene match: 6. Germline CDR1 reads SGDLS; CDR2 reads YYNGEE. CDR3 nucleotides: TGTGCCAGCAGCGTAGCAGGGACTAGCGGTCCGGAGACCCAGTACTTC. This codes for CASSVAGTSGPETQYF.

The DNA of the CDR3 is TGTGCCAGCAGCCAGGGGCCGGCTTTCACTGAAGCTTTCTTT. This sequence encodes CASSQGPAFTEAFF. The chain has TRBV11-3 and TRBJ1-1; a possible D gene is TRBD1 (6 bases). Germline-derived CDR1 and CDR2 are SGHNT and YENEEA. The CDR3 consists of 14 residues. Trimming cost V 5 bases and J 4 bases, with 14 bases left between them.

This chain connects TRBV23-1 to TRBJ1-5; 7 bases map to TRBD1. TRBV23-1 belongs to the ORF category, with a function that is uncertain. This CDR3 is built from 20 residues. The V segment lost 3 bases and the J segment 0 bases; nucleotides outside the gene matches: 17. The CDR3 DNA reads as TGCGCCAGCAGTCAGGACCTACGGGACAGAAGTCTATATAGCAATCAGCCCCAGCATTTT. The encoded protein is CASSQDLRDRSLYSNQPQHF.

This clone was found once. J is TRBJ2-1 and V is TRBV25-1; 12 positions match TRBD2. This CDR3 has 15 amino acids. CDR1 is MGHDK, CDR2 SYGVNS, per germline. V lost 6 bases and J lost 5; bases outside the gene matches: 5. The CDR3, as DNA: TGTGCCAGCAGGAGGACTAGCGGGGCGAACAATGAGCAGTTCTTC. This encodes CASRRTSGANNEQFF.

This clone was counted between two and nine times. V gene TRBV7-8 combines with J gene TRBJ1-5; no firm D call. Deletions cut 3 bases from V and 10 bases from J, with 7 bases between. The germline V gene encodes CDR1 SGHVS and CDR2 FQNEAQ. This CDR3 contains 11 residues. CDR3 loop: CASSLAGPQHF. In DNA, the CDR3 is TGTGCCAGCAGCTTGGCCGGACCCCAGCATTTT.

The chain uses TRBV4-1 and TRBJ2-7; possibly TRBD2 for D (6 bases). The CDR3 extends over 15 amino acids. Trimming left V 1 base short and J 2 bases short, with 12 bases between. Germline assignment: CDR1 MGHRA and CDR2 YSYEKL. CDR3 protein: CASSQGDGRTYEQYF. The CDR3 DNA reads TGCGCCAGCAGCCAAGGGGACGGGAGAACCTACGAGCAGTACTTC.

The rearrangement links TRBV30 to TRBJ2-3, with D uncertain. This CDR3 contains 15 residues. Germline V gives CDR1 GTSNPN, CDR2 SVGIG (reference sequence). The V end lost 3 bases, the J end lost 1 base, and 14 bases lay between the germline ends. CDR3 nucleotide sequence: TGTGCCTGGAGCTTCGACACCCGGGGCACAGATACGCAGTATTTT. Its protein is CAWSFDTRGTDTQYF.

The chain has TRBV2 and TRBJ1-2; D perhaps matches TRBD1 (6 bases). Between the trimmed V and J ends, which lost 7 bases and 5 bases, there was a span of 14 bases. Germline lookup yields CDR1 SNHLY and CDR2 FYNNEI. The CDR3 runs 13 residues. CDR3 protein: CASIEGGLYGYTF. Here the CDR3 DNA reads TGTGCCAGCATCGAAGGGGGGCTTTATGGCTACACCTTC.

The J gene is TRBJ2-1, the V gene TRBV4-2, with D maybe TRBD1 (5 bases). The CDR3 totals 13 residues. Germline lookup yields CDR1 LGHNA and CDR2 YNFKEQ. V was clipped by 5 bases and J by 6 bases, with 11 bases between them. CDR3 protein: CASSTLGVNEQFF. The CDR3 DNA reads as TGTGCCAGCAGCACGCTAGGGGTCAATGAGCAGTTCTTC.

The chain joins TRBV4-3 to TRBJ1-4, with a weak D call TRBD1 (5 bases). Trimming took off 2 bases at V and 8 bases at J, with 12 bases between the two ends. Germline V gene data show CDR1 as LGHNA and CDR2 as YSLEER. The CDR3 extends over 14 amino acids. The CDR3 loop is CASSQSRAGEKLFF. CDR3 coding DNA: TGCGCCAGCAGCCAATCCAGGGCGGGAGAAAAACTGTTTTTT.

This chain connects TRBV6-5 to TRBJ1-5, with 10 bases that match TRBD1. CDR3 size: 16 residues. The germline V gene encodes CDR1 MNHEY and CDR2 SVGAGI. V was pared by 4 bases and J by 4 bases, with 7 bases of the junction left unmatched. The CDR3 nucleotides are TGTGCCAGCAGTTTGGGACAGGGGCCGGGAAATCAGCCCCAGCATTTT. Translated: CASSLGQGPGNQPQHF.

The chain employs TRBV4-3 and TRBJ1-3; 11 bases are shared with TRBD1. The germline V gene has CDR1 LGHNA and CDR2 YSLEER. The CDR3 has 18 amino acids. Germline trimming cut 0 bases from V and 2 bases from J; bases unmatched to any gene: 6. The CDR3 spells CASSQDIPGQGAGNTIYF. CDR3 bases: TGCGCCAGCAGCCAAGACATACCGGGACAGGGGGCTGGAAACACCATATATTTT.

This rearrangement joins TRBV4-1 to TRBJ2-7, with 11 bases identical to TRBD1. The germline V gene encodes CDR1 MGHRA and CDR2 YSYEKL. The J segment lost 4 bases and the V segment lost 4 bases, leaving 6 bases of the junction unmatched. The CDR3 totals 15 residues. The CDR3 DNA reads TGCGCCAGCAGCCTAGGACAGGGGGCTTTTTACGAGCAGTACTTC. Amino acids: CASSLGQGAFYEQYF.

The CDR3: CASSLGGERGYTF. CDR3 DNA: TGTGCCAGCAGCCTCGGGGGGGAACGGGGCTACACCTTC. J is TRBJ1-2 and V is TRBV6-5; possibly TRBD1 for D (5 bases). The CDR3 contains 13 residues. CDR1 MNHEY and CDR2 SVGAGI come from the germline V gene. Trimming removed 6 bases from V and 8 bases from J, with 16 bases in between.

The genes are TRBV5-1 and TRBJ2-2; TRBD2 matches 11 bases. V was clipped by 1 base and J by 4 bases; unmatched bases: 3. The CDR3 covers 16 residues. Germline V gives CDR1 SGHRS, CDR2 YFSETQ. CDR3 DNA: TGCGCCAGCAGCTTGCTAGCGGGAGGCGTCACCGGGGAGCTGTTTTTT. It encodes CASSLLAGGVTGELFF.

The chain carries TRBV5-1 and TRBJ2-1; 14 nucleotides agree with TRBD2. Germline loops: CDR1 SGHRS, CDR2 YFSETQ. This CDR3 contains 16 residues. J lost 9 bases, V lost 4 bases, and 9 bases had no gene match. CDR3 residues: CASSVAGTSGRGEQFF. CDR3 DNA sequence: TGCGCCAGCAGCGTAGCCGGGACTAGCGGGAGAGGTGAGCAGTTCTTC.

V usage is TRBV30 and J usage is TRBJ1-1, with D hard to call. This CDR3 contains 13 residues. CDR1 and CDR2 (germline): GTSNPN, SVGIG (reference sequence). V was cut by 4 bases and J by 1 base, with 10 bases left in between. CDR3 amino acids: CAWNHGWNTEAFF. CDR3 nucleotide sequence: TGTGCCTGGAACCACGGATGGAACACTGAAGCTTTCTTT.

The chain carries TRBV19 and TRBJ2-7, with D perhaps matching TRBD1 (6 bases). The CDR3 covers 17 residues. Germline CDR1 and CDR2: LNHDA and SQIVND (reference sequence). Deletions cut 5 bases from V and 3 bases from J, with 23 bases between. The CDR3 DNA is TGTGCCAGTAGTCGAAGGGGGACACTATTCGCCCACTACGAGCAGTACTTC. Encoded protein: CASSRRGTLFAHYEQYF.

The chain employs TRBV7-2 and TRBJ1-3; no firm D call. The germline V and J ends were trimmed by 5 bases and 0 bases, with 11 bases remaining between them. Germline assignment: CDR1 SGHTA and CDR2 FQGNSA. The CDR3 runs 15 residues. CDR3 region: CASSRTRSSGNTIYF. The CDR3 nucleotides read TGTGCCAGCAGCCGGACCCGAAGCTCTGGAAACACCATATATTTT.

The chain recombines TRBV18 with TRBJ1-1; TRBD1 is a possible D gene (5 bases). The CDR3 is 16 amino acids. Trimming cost V 1 base and J 1 base, with 13 bases left between them. In germline, CDR1 is KGHSH, CDR2 LQKENI. In DNA, the CDR3 is TGTGCCAGCTCACCACTGGGGACGTTTGAGAACACTGAAGCTTTCTTT. Its protein product is CASSPLGTFENTEAFF.